Following are 29 T cell receptor beta chains from one sample sequenced in a study of T cells in Graves' hyperthyroidism and ophthalmopathy. What was amplified from RNA transcripts were TCR beta CDR3 regions. Initially, a first-round RT-PCR of the TCR CDR3 employed the HTBI primer set. TCRdb recomputed calls from the multiplex PCR reads with MiXCR, one row per CDR3 protein. Among around 350,000 distinct CDR3 sequences listed, 20% to 25% were seen once. Source material: blood. Receptors were obtained from a man aged 50 or older with Graves' hyperthyroidism.

The chain couples TRBV11-1 to TRBJ2-1; 8 bases line up with TRBD2. Germline V gene sequence: CDR1 SGHAT, CDR2 FQDESV (reference sequence). Trimming removed 5 bases from V and 1 base from J; junction bases left unmatched: 7. The CDR3 loop spans 16 amino acids. CDR3 sequence (DNA): TGTGCCAGCAGCCCGTTTCGGGGGGGTTCCTACAATGAGCAGTTCTTC. The encoded protein is CASSPFRGGSYNEQFF.

The gene calls are TRBV11-3 and TRBJ2-7, with TRBD2 identical over 7 bases. Germline loops: CDR1 SGHNT, CDR2 YENEEA. V shed 4 bases and J 5 bases; nucleotides not matched to a gene: 11. This CDR3 has 15 amino acids. The DNA for the CDR3 is TGTGCCAGCAGCTCCTTAGCGGCGGGAGCTAACGAGCAGTACTTC. Its protein product is CASSSLAAGANEQYF.

This clonotype was detected a few times. This chain uses TRBV12-3 or TRBV12-4 with TRBJ2-2; 9 nucleotides match TRBD2. V shed 3 bases and J 7 bases; nucleotides not matched to a gene: 6. The CDR3 loop spans 15 amino acids. The CDR3 DNA is TGTGCCAGCAGTTTCCTGGGACTAGCAAACGGGGAGCTGTTTTTT. Protein sequence: CASSFLGLANGELFF.

This chain uses TRBV6-2 or TRBV6-3 with TRBJ2-7; TRBD2 agrees at 11 bases. Germline V CDR1 and CDR2: MNHEY, SVGEGT. V dropped 5 bases and J dropped 5; count of bases not matched to a gene: 11. The CDR3 covers 16 residues. The CDR3 protein is CASSPGGSGRAHEQYF. DNA of the CDR3: TGTGCCAGCAGTCCCGGAGGTAGCGGGAGGGCCCACGAGCAGTACTTC.

The rearrangement joins TRBV29-1 to TRBJ1-1; 11 positions match TRBD1. V gave up 4 bases and J gave up 5 bases; unmatched junction bases: 3. Germline CDR1 and CDR2: SQVTM and ANQGSEA. The CDR3 consists of 13 residues. The CDR3 bases are TGCAGCGTTGGGACAGGGGGCTGGACTGAAGCTTTCTTT. Translation: CSVGTGGWTEAFF.

The sample holds a few counts of this clonotype. The chain is built from TRBV12-3 or TRBV12-4 and TRBJ2-3; TRBD1 aligns across 9 bases. V was clipped by 6 bases and J by 11 bases; unmatched bases: 3. The CDR3 covers 11 residues. The CDR3 sequence: CASRGQGGQYF. The DNA for the CDR3 is TGTGCCAGCAGGGGACAGGGTGGGCAGTATTTT.

The chain links TRBV11-2 to TRBJ2-1; tentatively, D is TRBD1 (5 bases). Germline lookup yields CDR1 SGHAT and CDR2 FQNNGV. Trimming removed 8 bases at V and 2 bases at J, with 13 bases between. The CDR3 covers 14 residues. The CDR3 DNA reads as TGTGCCAGCGGAACAGGTGTCGCCTACAATGAGCAGTTCTTC. Its translation: CASGTGVAYNEQFF. Looking up the rest from reference TRBV11-2 and TRBJ2-1 gives the full variable domain: EAGVAQSPRYKIIEKRQSVAFWCNPISGHATLYWYQQILGQGPKLLIQFQNNGVVDDSQLPKDRFSAERLKGVDSTLKIQPAKLEDSAVYLCASGTGVAYNEQFFGPGTRLTVL.

CDR3 DNA sequence: TGTGCCAGTAGTATTGAGGCCCCTCCACCTGGAAACACCATATATTTT. This gives the protein CASSIEAPPPGNTIYF. The V gene is TRBV19, the J gene TRBJ1-3, with D unclear. The CDR3 is 16 amino acids. Per germline, CDR1 LNHDA and CDR2 SQIVND (reference sequence). Trimming stripped 3 bases from V and 2 bases from J, with 14 bases between.

The CDR3 DNA follows: TGCGCCAGCAGCGGCACCGGGACTAGCGGGATAGTATACAATGAGCAGTTCTTC. Translated: CASSGTGTSGIVYNEQFF. The chain links TRBV5-1 to TRBJ2-1; 13 bases fit TRBD2. The CDR3 extends over 18 amino acids. With V trimmed by 4 bases and J by 4 bases, 11 bases remained unmatched. Germline V gene data show CDR1 as SGHRS and CDR2 as YFSETQ.

This clonotype has at least ten counts. The chain employs TRBV5-1 and TRBJ2-7; D possibly matches TRBD1 or TRBD2 (5 bases each). Looked up from germline, CDR1 is SGHRS and CDR2 is YFSETQ. The V and J ends lost 4 bases and 3 bases respectively, with 11 bases between them. This CDR3 is 13 amino acids long. CDR3 loop: CASSEGTVYEQYF. As DNA, the CDR3 is TGCGCCAGCAGCGAAGGGACGGTCTACGAGCAGTACTTC.

This clonotype occurred a few times. CDR3 nucleotides: TGCAGCGCAGGGACTGGCGCCGGCGAGCAGTACTTC. It is translated as CSAGTGAGEQYF. The chain links TRBV29-1 to TRBJ2-7, with D possibly being TRBD2 (6 bases). This CDR3 is built from 12 residues. Germline V gene lookup returns CDR1 SQVTM and CDR2 ANQGSEA. The ends were cut back, 7 bases at V and 6 bases at J, with 16 bases in the middle.

The rearrangement links TRBV10-3 to TRBJ2-3, with 8 bases fitting TRBD1. Germline CDR1 ENHRY, CDR2 SYGVKD. Trimming cost V 4 bases and J 2 bases; bases outside gene matches: 8. This CDR3 spans 16 amino acids. CDR3 loop: CAISGTRDRNTDTQYF. For the CDR3, the DNA is TGTGCCATCAGTGGGACCCGGGACAGGAACACAGATACGCAGTATTTT.

V is TRBV12-3 or TRBV12-4 and J is TRBJ1-1, with 8 bases aligning to TRBD1. The CDR3 runs 15 residues. V was pared by 3 bases and J by 1 base, with 4 bases of the junction left unmatched. CDR3 bases: TGTGCCAGCAGTTTCCCGGACAGGGCGAACACTGAAGCTTTCTTT. Translated: CASSFPDRANTEAFF.

This chain links TRBV6-1 with TRBJ1-6; no reliable D call. CDR3 length: 15 residues. Germline lookup yields CDR1 MNHNS and CDR2 SASEGT. V was trimmed by 7 bases and J by 1 base, leaving 11 bases between them. The CDR3 nucleotides are TGTGCCAGCACCCGGGCGGGATCCTATAATTCACCCCTCCACTTT. Translating gives CASTRAGSYNSPLHF.

In this sample, this clonotype turned up many times. This chain links TRBV7-9 with TRBJ2-1; 7 bases are a match to TRBD2. Unmatched junction bases numbered 3, after V lost 8 bases and J lost 8 bases. The CDR3 runs to 11 residues. CDR1 is SEHNR and CDR2 is FQNEAQ in the germline V gene (reference sequence). The CDR3 region is CASPLADEQFF. For the CDR3, the DNA is TGTGCCAGCCCTCTAGCGGATGAGCAGTTCTTC. The variable domain in full, completed from reference TRBV7-9 and TRBJ2-1, reads DTGVSQNPRHKITKRGQNVTFRCDPISEHNRLYWYRQTLGQGPEFLTYFQNEAQLEKSRLLSDRFSAERPKGSFSTLEIQRTEQGDSAMYLCASPLADEQFFGPGTRLTVL.

The chain links TRBV5-1 to TRBJ1-2; the match to TRBD1 covers 7 bases. Trimming took 0 bases from V and 3 from J; bases not matched to a gene: 5. Germline V gene lookup returns CDR1 SGHRS and CDR2 YFSETQ. The CDR3 has 15 amino acids. As DNA, the CDR3 is TGCGCCAGCAGCTTGGGAGGGGGCCGCGACTATGGCTACACCTTC. Amino acids: CASSLGGGRDYGYTF.

There are many counts of this clonotype. The chain joins TRBV11-3 to TRBJ2-7; a possible D gene is TRBD2 (6 bases). Trimming left V 1 base short and J 4 bases short, with 11 bases between. The CDR3 is 14 amino acids. Germline V gene sequence: CDR1 SGHNT, CDR2 YENEEA. The CDR3 region has the DNA TGTGCCAGCAGCTTAGTGGGAGGTTCTTACGAGCAGTACTTC. This sequence encodes CASSLVGGSYEQYF.

This clonotype was seen more than once but under ten times. The chain couples TRBV30 to TRBJ1-5, with TRBD1 identical over 7 bases. Germline V gene lookup returns CDR1 GTSNPN and CDR2 SVGIG (reference sequence). V was pared by 2 bases and J by 6 bases, with 7 bases of the junction left unmatched. The CDR3 runs to 14 residues. CDR3 in DNA: TGTGCCTGGAGTATGACAGGGCAAGGTCAGCCCCAGCATTTT. As protein: CAWSMTGQGQPQHF.

This clonotype was picked up many times. This chain joins TRBV12-3 or TRBV12-4 and TRBJ1-2, with TRBD1 matching over 8 bases. The CDR3 sequence is 13 residues long. J lost 3 bases, V lost 5 bases, and 2 bases had no gene match. The CDR3 is CASSKTGDYGYTF. The CDR3 DNA follows: TGTGCCAGCAGTAAGACAGGGGACTATGGCTACACCTTC.

This chain uses TRBV3-1 with TRBJ2-3; maybe TRBD2 (6 bases). Deletions cut 0 bases from V and 0 bases from J, with 10 bases between. CDR1 is LGHDT, CDR2 YNNKEL, per germline (reference sequence). The CDR3 consists of 16 residues. CDR3 DNA: TGTGCCAGCAGCCAAGATTGGCTAGCGAGCACAGATACGCAGTATTTT. Protein sequence: CASSQDWLASTDTQYF.

The chain has TRBV11-2 and TRBJ2-3; D possibly corresponds to TRBD2 (5 bases). Trimming took off 5 bases at V and 0 bases at J, with 12 bases between the two ends. The CDR3 covers 15 residues. The germline V gene has CDR1 SGHAT and CDR2 FQNNGV. The CDR3 sequence: CASSPGSYSTDTQYF. The CDR3 DNA reads as TGTGCCAGCAGCCCGGGGTCCTATAGCACAGATACGCAGTATTTT.

The table lists this clonotype with many counts. The rearrangement links TRBV7-8 to TRBJ2-1; 10 nucleotides line up with TRBD1. Germline CDR1 and CDR2: SGHVS and FQNEAQ. The CDR3 runs to 17 residues. Losses at the gene ends were 2 bases for V and 6 bases for J; bases not matched to a gene: 10. The CDR3 protein is CASSLSPGQGGRNEQFF. The CDR3 bases are TGTGCCAGCAGCTTATCCCCAGGACAGGGGGGTCGCAATGAGCAGTTCTTC.

There are many counts of this clonotype. This chain links TRBV29-1 with TRBJ1-1, with D hard to call. Looked up from germline, CDR1 is SQVTM and CDR2 is ANQGSEA. There are 12 residues in the CDR3. Between the trimmed V and J ends, which lost 5 bases and 4 bases, there was a span of 11 bases. The CDR3 DNA is TGCAGCGTTTGGCGGAGTAGCACTGAAGCTTTCTTT. It translates to CSVWRSSTEAFF.

The J gene is TRBJ2-3, the V gene TRBV3-1, with 13 bases fitting TRBD2. The V gene end was trimmed by 4 bases and the J gene end by 2 bases; junction bases not matched to a gene: 6. There are 17 residues in the CDR3. Germline V CDR1 and CDR2: LGHDT, YNNKEL (reference sequence). CDR3 residues: CASSPTGTSGNTDTQYF. CDR3 coding DNA: TGTGCCAGCAGCCCTACCGGGACTAGCGGGAACACAGATACGCAGTATTTT.

There are a few counts of this clonotype. The CDR3: CASSLLMGRNTEAFF. CDR3 nucleotides: TGTGCCAGCAGTTTATTGATGGGCAGGAACACTGAAGCTTTCTTT. The chain carries TRBV12-3 or TRBV12-4 and TRBJ1-1, with D unclear. V was cut by 2 bases and J by 1 base, with 11 bases left in between. The CDR3 consists of 15 residues.

The chain is built from TRBV7-9 and TRBJ2-5; tentatively, D is TRBD2 (5 bases). From germline, CDR1 is SEHNR and CDR2 FQNEAQ (reference sequence). V lost 2 bases and J 9 bases, leaving 7 bases between the germline ends. The CDR3 runs 11 residues. The DNA of the CDR3 is TGTGCCAGCAGCTTACCCGGGGCCCAGTACTTC. It codes for CASSLPGAQYF.

The rearrangement joins TRBV5-1 to TRBJ2-2, with 10 bases matching TRBD2. CDR3 length equals 16 residues. The germline V gene encodes CDR1 SGHRS and CDR2 YFSETQ. V was pared by 4 bases and J by 5 bases, with 8 bases of the junction left unmatched. Here the CDR3 reads CASSQLPSGSTGELFF. DNA for the CDR3: TGCGCCAGCAGCCAACTACCTAGCGGGAGTACCGGGGAGCTGTTTTTT.

This clonotype occurred a few times. The chain employs TRBV27 and TRBJ2-7; 9 positions match TRBD2. The trim removed 3 bases at V and 6 bases at J, leaving 15 bases unmatched. The CDR3 runs to 17 residues. CDR1 and CDR2 (germline): MNHEY, SMNVEV (reference sequence). CDR3 in DNA: TGTGCCAGCAGTTTTTCTAGCGGGACTGTCGTCGAGGGCGAGCAGTACTTC. The encoded protein is CASSFSSGTVVEGEQYF.

This clonotype was detected a few times. The J gene is TRBJ1-5, the V gene TRBV19; D is possibly TRBD1 (5 bases). V was pared by 2 bases and J by 1 base, with 6 bases between. The germline V gene encodes CDR1 LNHDA and CDR2 SQIVND (reference sequence). The CDR3 sequence is 14 residues long. CDR3: CASSIWGSNQPQHF. DNA of the CDR3: TGTGCCAGTAGTATATGGGGGAGCAATCAGCCCCAGCATTTT.